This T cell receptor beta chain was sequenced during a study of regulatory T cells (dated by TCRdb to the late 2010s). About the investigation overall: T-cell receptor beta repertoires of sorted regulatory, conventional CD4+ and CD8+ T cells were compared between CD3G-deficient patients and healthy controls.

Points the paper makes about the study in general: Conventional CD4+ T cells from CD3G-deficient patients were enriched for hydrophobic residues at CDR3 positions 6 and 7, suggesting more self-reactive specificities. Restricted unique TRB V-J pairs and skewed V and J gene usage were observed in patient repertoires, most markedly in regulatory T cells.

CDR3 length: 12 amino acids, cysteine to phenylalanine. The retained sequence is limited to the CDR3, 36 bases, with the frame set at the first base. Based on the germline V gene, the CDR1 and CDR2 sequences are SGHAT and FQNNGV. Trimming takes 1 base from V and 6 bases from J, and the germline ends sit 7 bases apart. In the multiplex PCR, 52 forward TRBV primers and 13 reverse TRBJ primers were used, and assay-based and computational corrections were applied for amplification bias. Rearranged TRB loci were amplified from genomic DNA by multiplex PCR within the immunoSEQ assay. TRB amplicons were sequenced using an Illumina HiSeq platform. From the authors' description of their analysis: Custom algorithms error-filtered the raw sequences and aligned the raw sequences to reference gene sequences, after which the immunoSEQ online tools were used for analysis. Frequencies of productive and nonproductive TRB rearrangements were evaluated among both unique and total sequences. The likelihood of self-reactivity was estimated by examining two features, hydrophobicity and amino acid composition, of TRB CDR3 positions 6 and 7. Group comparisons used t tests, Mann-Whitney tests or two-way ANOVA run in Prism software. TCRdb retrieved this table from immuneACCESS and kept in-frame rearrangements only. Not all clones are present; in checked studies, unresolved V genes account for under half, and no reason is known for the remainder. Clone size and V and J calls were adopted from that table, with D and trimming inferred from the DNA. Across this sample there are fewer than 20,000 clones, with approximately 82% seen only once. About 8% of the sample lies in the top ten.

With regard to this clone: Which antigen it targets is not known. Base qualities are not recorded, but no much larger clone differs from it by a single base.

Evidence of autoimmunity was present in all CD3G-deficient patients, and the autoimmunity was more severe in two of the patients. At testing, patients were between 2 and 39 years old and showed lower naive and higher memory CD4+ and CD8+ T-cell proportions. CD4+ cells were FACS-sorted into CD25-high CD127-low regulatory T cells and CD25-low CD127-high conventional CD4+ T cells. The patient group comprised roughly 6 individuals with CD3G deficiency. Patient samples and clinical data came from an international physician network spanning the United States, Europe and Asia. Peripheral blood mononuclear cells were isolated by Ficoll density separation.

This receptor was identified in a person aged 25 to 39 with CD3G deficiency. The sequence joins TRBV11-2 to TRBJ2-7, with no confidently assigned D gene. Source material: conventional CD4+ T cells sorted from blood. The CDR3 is CASSLGAGEQYF. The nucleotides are TGTGCCAGCAGCTTAGGGGCAGGCGAGCAGTACTTC.